The rows below give T cell receptor beta chains drawn from one sample of a study of beta chain features in type 1 diabetes. Sequencing used immunoSEQ multiplex PCR; TCRdb keeps in-frame clones, though not all of them. The table includes 330,000 or so clones, about 19% detected once. Specimen: naive CD4+ T cells from blood. The origin of the receptors is a woman aged 18-29 years in good health. The CDR3 runs from the conserved cysteine through the conserved F or W. D genes are given only for firm matches. Clone size is shown for a subset of rows, as once, few, many or a class of expanded clone.

-,TRBV6-6,TRBD1,TRBJ2-5,TGTGCCAGCAGCCGGGACAGGGGGGACCAAGAGACCCAGTACTTC,CASSRDRGDQETQYF
-,TRBV30,-,TRBJ1-5,TGTGCCTGGGCCAACTGGAGGGGGCCCCAGCATTTT,CAWANWRGPQHF
few,TRBV4-2,-,TRBJ2-2,TGTGCCAGCAGCCAACATAACACCGGGGAGCTGTTTTTT,CASSQHNTGELFF
-,TRBV11-3,-,TRBJ2-1,TGTGCCAGCAGCCCAACAGGATCCCCGAGGAATGAGCAGTTCTTC,CASSPTGSPRNEQFF
-,TRBV25-1,-,TRBJ1-1,TGTGCCAGCAAACCGCGGGGGGTAGGGGACACTGAAGCTTTCTTT,CASKPRGVGDTEAFF
-,TRBV7-2,-,TRBJ2-3,TGTGCCAGCAGCTTCCAGGGAGATACGCAGTATTTT,CASSFQGDTQYF
few,TRBV6-5,TRBD2,TRBJ2-7,TGTGCCAGCAGTTACGGAGCGGGAGGAGACGAGCAGTACTTC,CASSYGAGGDEQYF
few,TRBV18,TRBD2,TRBJ2-1,TGTGCCAGCTCACCAGAAATAGCGGGCCACAATGAGCAGTTCTTC,CASSPEIAGHNEQFF
-,TRBV2,-,TRBJ1-4,TGTGCCAGCAGTGAACAGGGACTCGGCGAAAAACTGTTTTTT,CASSEQGLGEKLFF
-,TRBV11-2,-,TRBJ1-2,TGTGCCAGCAGCTCTCCCAGGGTGGGCGGCTACACCTTC,CASSSPRVGGYTF
-,TRBV5-1,TRBD2,TRBJ2-7,TGCGCCAGCGGTACTAGCGGGGACTCGAAGCAGTACTTC,CASGTSGDSKQYF
few,TRBV5-1,TRBD1,TRBJ2-4,TGCGCCAGCAGCAATGGACAGGTCGAAAACATTCAGTACTTC,CASSNGQVENIQYF
-,TRBV15,-,TRBJ2-5,TGTGCCACCAGCAGAGACAGGGGACCCCCAGAGACCCAGTACTTC,CATSRDRGPPETQYF
few,TRBV19,-,TRBJ2-1,TGTGCCAGTAAGCGATTGGCAGAGAATGAGCAGTTCTTC,CASKRLAENEQFF
-,TRBV5-1,-,TRBJ1-2,TGCGCCAGCAGCTTGGGGGAGTATGGCTACACCTTC,CASSLGEYGYTF
few,TRBV7-3,TRBD1,TRBJ2-1,TGTGCCAGCAGCCCGGACAGGGAAACCTACAATGAGCAGTTCTTC,CASSPDRETYNEQFF
few,TRBV6-6,TRBD2,TRBJ2-1,TGTGCCACCTGGACTAGCGGGGGGGAGTACAATGAGCAGTTCTTC,CATWTSGGEYNEQFF
-,TRBV7-2,-,TRBJ1-2,TGTGCCAGCAGCTTAAGTATTCTAGGCTATGGCTACACCTTC,CASSLSILGYGYTF
-,TRBV11-2,TRBD2,TRBJ2-3,TGTGCCAGCAGCTCTTTAGCGGGACTTGTAAATACGCAGTATTTT,CASSSLAGLVNTQYF
few,TRBV15,-,TRBJ2-6,TGTGCCACCAGCAGTAGAGCCTCTGGGGCCAACGTCCTGACTTTC,CATSSRASGANVLTF
few,TRBV2,-,TRBJ1-4,TGTGCCAGCCGACCCGCCGACACAACTAATGAAAAACTGTTTTTT,CASRPADTTNEKLFF
few,TRBV9,TRBD2,TRBJ2-2,TGTGCCAGCAGCGTAGGACTAGCGGGAGTGGCGGACACCGGGGAGCTGTTTTTT,CASSVGLAGVADTGELFF
-,TRBV9,-,TRBJ2-6,TGTGCCAGCAGCGTAGTTATGTGGACAGTCGAGAGCTCTGGGGCCAACGTCCTGACTTTC,CASSVVMWTVESSGANVLTF
few,TRBV7-3,TRBD1,TRBJ1-5,TGTGCCAGCAGCCACCGGTGGGACAGGGTACACCTTAATCAGCCCCAGCATTTT,CASSHRWDRVHLNQPQHF
-,TRBV7-2,-,TRBJ2-2,TGTGCCAGCAGCTTAGTCGGGGGGAACACCGGGGAGCTGTTTTTT,CASSLVGGNTGELFF
few,TRBV9,TRBD2,TRBJ2-3,TGTGCCAGCAGCTTCTGGGAGGGGAGTACGCAGTATTTT,CASSFWEGSTQYF
-,TRBV6-5,-,TRBJ1-5,TGTGCCAGCAGGATGAGGGCCCCGAGCAATCAGCCCCAGCATTTT,CASRMRAPSNQPQHF
-,TRBV7-3,-,TRBJ2-3,TGTGCCAGCAGCTTAGAGGGCGCAGATACGCAGTATTTT,CASSLEGADTQYF
few,TRBV11-2,-,TRBJ1-1,TGTGCCAGCAGCCAAGGACAAGGGTTGAACACTGAAGCTTTCTTT,CASSQGQGLNTEAFF
few,TRBV29-1,-,TRBJ2-1,TGCAGCGGCCGGGCCCCCGACAGTGAGCAGTTCTTC,CSGRAPDSEQFF
few,TRBV30,TRBD2,TRBJ2-1,TGTGCCGGCCTTTCTAGCGGGAGGGCCGGTGAGCAGTTCTTC,CAGLSSGRAGEQFF
few,TRBV5-4,TRBD2,TRBJ2-1,TGTGCCAGCAGCTTGGAGAGCGGGGGCCTCGATGAGCAGTTCTTC,CASSLESGGLDEQFF
few,TRBV7-7,TRBD1,TRBJ2-2,TGTGCTAGCAGCTTAGATGGACAGGGTCACACCGGGGAGCTGTTTTTT,CASSLDGQGHTGELFF
-,TRBV7-2,-,TRBJ2-5,TGTGCCAGCAGCTTAAACTCCCTGGGCGAGACCCAGTACTTC,CASSLNSLGETQYF
few,TRBV18,TRBD1,TRBJ1-1,TGTGCCAGCTCACCCCGGACAGGGGGCCACACTGAAGCTTTCTTT,CASSPRTGGHTEAFF
-,TRBV7-9,TRBD2,TRBJ2-3,TGTGCCAGCAGCTTATCCGGCGGGAGGATAGATACGCAGTATTTT,CASSLSGGRIDTQYF
few,TRBV29-1,TRBD2,TRBJ2-7,TGCAGCGTTGAGGGGGGGTATCCTTCCTACGAGCAGTACTTC,CSVEGGYPSYEQYF
few,TRBV11-2,-,TRBJ1-1,TGTGCCAGCAGCTTAGGGCCACAGAGGGCGAAACGCACTGAAGCTTTCTTT,CASSLGPQRAKRTEAFF
many,TRBV29-1,TRBD2,TRBJ2-5,TGCAGCCAAGCGGGAACGACCCAAGAGACCCAGTACTTC,CSQAGTTQETQYF
-,TRBV10-3,-,TRBJ2-3,TGTGCCATCAGTGAGAGACGCCCTGCACGGTTCAGTCAGGGTACGCAGTATTTT,CAISERRPARFSQGTQYF
few,TRBV19,-,TRBJ2-7,TGTGCCAGTAGTGACTTTACCTACGAGCAGTACTTC,CASSDFTYEQYF
-,TRBV7-2,TRBD2,TRBJ2-3,TGTGCCAGCAGCTTATCGATGGCGGGAGGGACAGATACGCAGTATTTT,CASSLSMAGGTDTQYF
-,TRBV7-2,-,TRBJ1-5,TGTGCCAGCAGCTTCGCCGACTATCAGCCCCAGCATTTT,CASSFADYQPQHF
few,TRBV19,TRBD1,TRBJ2-2,TGTGCCAGTAGTTCCCAGGGGGTCACCGGGGAGCTGTTTTTT,CASSSQGVTGELFF